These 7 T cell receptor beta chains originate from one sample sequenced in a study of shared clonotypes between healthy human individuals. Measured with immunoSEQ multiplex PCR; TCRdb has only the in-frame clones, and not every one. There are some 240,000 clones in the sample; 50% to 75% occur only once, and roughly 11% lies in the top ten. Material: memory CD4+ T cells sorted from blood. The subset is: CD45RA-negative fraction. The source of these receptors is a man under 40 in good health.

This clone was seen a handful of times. CDR3 in DNA: TGTGCCAGCAGCGGGTGTGTGATCCAGGGGTGTGTGGAGACCCAGTACTTC. Its translation is CASSGCVIQGCVETQYF. The chain couples TRBV9 to TRBJ2-5, with D tentatively TRBD1 (6 bases). CDR1 is SGDLS, CDR2 YYNGEE, per germline. This CDR3 contains 17 residues. V was pared by 3 bases and J by 5 bases, with 23 bases between.

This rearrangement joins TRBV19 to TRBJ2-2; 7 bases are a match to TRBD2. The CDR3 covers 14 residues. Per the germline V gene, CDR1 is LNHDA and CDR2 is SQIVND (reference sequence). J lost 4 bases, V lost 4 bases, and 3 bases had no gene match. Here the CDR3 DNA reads TGTGCCAGTAGTAGCGGGAGTCCCACCGGGGAGCTGTTTTTT. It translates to CASSSGSPTGELFF.

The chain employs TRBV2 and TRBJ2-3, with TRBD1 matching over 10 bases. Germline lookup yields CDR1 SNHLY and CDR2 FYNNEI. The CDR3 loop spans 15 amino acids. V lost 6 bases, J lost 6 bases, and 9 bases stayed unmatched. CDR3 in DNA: TGTGCCAGCAGAAACCCGGGACAGGGGACGGATACGCAGTATTTT. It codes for CASRNPGQGTDTQYF.

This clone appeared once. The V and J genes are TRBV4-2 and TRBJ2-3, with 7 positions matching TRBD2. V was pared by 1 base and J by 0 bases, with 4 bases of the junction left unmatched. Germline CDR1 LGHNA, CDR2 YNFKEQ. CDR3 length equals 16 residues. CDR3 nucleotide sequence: TGTGCCAGCAGCCAAGGACTAGCTCTCAGCACAGATACGCAGTATTTT. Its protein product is CASSQGLALSTDTQYF.

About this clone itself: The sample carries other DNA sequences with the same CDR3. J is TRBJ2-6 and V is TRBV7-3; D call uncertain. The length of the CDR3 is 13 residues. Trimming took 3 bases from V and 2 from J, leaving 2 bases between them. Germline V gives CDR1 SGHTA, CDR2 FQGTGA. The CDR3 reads CASSLPGANVLTF. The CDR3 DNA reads TGTGCCAGCAGCTTGCCTGGGGCCAACGTCCTGACTTTC.

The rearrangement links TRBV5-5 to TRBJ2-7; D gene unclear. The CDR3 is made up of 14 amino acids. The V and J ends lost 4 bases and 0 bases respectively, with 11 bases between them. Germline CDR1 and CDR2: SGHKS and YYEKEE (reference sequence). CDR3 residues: CASSRDGYSYEQYF. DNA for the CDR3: TGTGCCAGCAGCCGCGACGGGTACTCCTACGAGCAGTACTTC.

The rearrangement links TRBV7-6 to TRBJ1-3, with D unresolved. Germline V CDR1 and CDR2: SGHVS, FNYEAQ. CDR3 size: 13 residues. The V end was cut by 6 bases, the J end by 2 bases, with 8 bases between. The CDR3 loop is CASSLRPGNTIYF. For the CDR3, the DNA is TGTGCCAGCAGTCTTCGGCCTGGAAACACCATATATTTT. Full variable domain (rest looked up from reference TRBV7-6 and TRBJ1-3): GAGVSQSPRYKVTKRGQDVALRCDPISGHVSLYWYRQALGQGPEFLTYFNYEAQQDKSGLPNDRFSAERPEGSISTLTIQRTEQRDSAMYRCASSLRPGNTIYFGEGSWLTVV.